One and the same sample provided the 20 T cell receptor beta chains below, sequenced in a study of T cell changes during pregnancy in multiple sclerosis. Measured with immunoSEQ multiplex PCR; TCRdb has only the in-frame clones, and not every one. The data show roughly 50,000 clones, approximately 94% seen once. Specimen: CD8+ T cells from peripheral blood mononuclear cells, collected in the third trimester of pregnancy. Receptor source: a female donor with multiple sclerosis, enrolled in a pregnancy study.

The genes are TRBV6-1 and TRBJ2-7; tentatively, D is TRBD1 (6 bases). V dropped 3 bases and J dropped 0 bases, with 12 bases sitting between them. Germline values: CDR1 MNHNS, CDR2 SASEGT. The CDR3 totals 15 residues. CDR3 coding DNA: TGTGCCAGCAGTGAGGGGCAGGGGCCCTCCTACGAGCAGTACTTC. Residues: CASSEGQGPSYEQYF.

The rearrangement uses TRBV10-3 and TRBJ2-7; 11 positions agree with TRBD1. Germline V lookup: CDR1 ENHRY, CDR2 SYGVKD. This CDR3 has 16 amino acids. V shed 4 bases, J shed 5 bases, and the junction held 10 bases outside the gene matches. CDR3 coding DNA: TGTGCCATCAGTGTATATTGGACAGGGGGCGATGACGAGCAGTACTTC. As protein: CAISVYWTGGDDEQYF.

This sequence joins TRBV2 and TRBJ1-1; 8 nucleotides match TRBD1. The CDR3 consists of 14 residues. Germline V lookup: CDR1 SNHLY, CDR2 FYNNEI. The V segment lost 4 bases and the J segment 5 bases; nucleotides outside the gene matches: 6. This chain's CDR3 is CASSGEQGGTEAFF. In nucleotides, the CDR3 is TGTGCCAGCAGTGGGGAACAGGGGGGGACTGAAGCTTTCTTT.

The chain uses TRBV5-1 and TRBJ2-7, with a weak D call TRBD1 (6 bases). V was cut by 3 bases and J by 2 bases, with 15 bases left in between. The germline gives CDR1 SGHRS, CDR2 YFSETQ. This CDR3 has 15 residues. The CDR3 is CASSSLQGTTYEQYF. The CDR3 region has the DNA TGCGCCAGCAGCTCGTTACAGGGTACCACCTACGAGCAGTACTTC.

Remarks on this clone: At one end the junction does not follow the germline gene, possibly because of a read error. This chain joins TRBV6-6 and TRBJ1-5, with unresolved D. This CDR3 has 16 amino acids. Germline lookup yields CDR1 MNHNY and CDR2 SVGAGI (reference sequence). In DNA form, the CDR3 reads TGTGCCAGTAGTTACGACGGCGGCTATAGCAATCAGCCCCAGCATTTT. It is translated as CASSYDGGYSNQPQHF.

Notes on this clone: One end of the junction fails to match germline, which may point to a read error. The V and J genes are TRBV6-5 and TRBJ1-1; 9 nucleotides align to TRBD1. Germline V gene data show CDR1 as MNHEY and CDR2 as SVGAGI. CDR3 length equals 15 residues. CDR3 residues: CASSGTGSRNAEAFF. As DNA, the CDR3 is TGTGCCAGCAGCGGGACAGGGTCACGGAACGCTGAAGCTTTCTTT.

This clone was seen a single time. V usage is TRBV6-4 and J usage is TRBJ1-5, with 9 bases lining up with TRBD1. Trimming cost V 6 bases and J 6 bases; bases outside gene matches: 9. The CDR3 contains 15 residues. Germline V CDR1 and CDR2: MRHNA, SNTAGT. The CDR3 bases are TGTGCCAGCAGGGCCGAACAGGGGGCCCCTCAGCCCCAGCATTTT. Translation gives CASRAEQGAPQPQHF.

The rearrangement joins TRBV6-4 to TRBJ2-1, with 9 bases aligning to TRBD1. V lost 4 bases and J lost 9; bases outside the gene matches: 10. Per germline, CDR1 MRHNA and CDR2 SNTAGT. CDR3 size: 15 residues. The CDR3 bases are TGTGCCAGCAGTGTGTTACAGGGGGCAGGTTTTGAGCAGTTCTTC. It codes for CASSVLQGAGFEQFF.

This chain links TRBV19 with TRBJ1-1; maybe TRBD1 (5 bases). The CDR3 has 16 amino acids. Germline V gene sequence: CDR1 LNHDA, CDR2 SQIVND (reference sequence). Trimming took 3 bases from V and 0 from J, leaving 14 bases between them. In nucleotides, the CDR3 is TGTGCCAGTAGTATTCCCCGAGGAGGGGTGAACACTGAAGCTTTCTTT. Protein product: CASSIPRGGVNTEAFF.

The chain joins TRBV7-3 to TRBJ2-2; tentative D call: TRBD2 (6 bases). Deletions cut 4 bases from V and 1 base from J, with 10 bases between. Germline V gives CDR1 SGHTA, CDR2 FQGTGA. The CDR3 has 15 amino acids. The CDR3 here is CASSSGTLNTGELFF. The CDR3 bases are TGTGCCAGCAGCTCCGGGACTTTGAACACCGGGGAGCTGTTTTTT.

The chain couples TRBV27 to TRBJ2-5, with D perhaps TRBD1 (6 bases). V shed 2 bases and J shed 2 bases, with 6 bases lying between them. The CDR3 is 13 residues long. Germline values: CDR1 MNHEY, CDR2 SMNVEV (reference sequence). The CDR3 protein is CASSLRGQETQYF. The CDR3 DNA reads TGTGCCAGCAGTTTAAGGGGGCAAGAGACCCAGTACTTC.

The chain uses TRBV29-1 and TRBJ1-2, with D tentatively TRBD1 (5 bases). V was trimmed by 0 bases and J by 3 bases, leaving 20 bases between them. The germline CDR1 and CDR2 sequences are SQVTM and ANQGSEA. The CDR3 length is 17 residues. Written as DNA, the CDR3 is TGCAGCGTTGAAGAGGGAGGGGAATTAGTCGAGGACTATGGCTACACCTTC. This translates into CSVEEGGELVEDYGYTF.

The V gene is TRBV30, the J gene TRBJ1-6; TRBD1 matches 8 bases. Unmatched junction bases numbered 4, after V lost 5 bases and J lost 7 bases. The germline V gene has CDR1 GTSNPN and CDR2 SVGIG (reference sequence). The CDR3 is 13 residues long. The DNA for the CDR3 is TGTGCCTGGGCGACAGGGGCAAATTCACCCCTCCACTTT. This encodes CAWATGANSPLHF.

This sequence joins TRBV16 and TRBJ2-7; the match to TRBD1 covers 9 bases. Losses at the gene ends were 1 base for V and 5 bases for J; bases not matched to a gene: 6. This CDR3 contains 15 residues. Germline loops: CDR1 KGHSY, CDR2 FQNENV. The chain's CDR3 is CASSQLQGALDEQYF. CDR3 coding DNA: TGTGCCAGCAGCCAATTACAGGGGGCACTGGACGAGCAGTACTTC.

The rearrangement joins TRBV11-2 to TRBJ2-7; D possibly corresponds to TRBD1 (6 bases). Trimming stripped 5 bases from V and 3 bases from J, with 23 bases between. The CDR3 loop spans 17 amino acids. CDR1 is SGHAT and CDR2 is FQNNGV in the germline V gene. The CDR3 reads CASSLAPTGKKSYEQYF. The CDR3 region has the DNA TGTGCCAGCAGCCTTGCCCCGACAGGAAAAAAAAGCTACGAGCAGTACTTC.

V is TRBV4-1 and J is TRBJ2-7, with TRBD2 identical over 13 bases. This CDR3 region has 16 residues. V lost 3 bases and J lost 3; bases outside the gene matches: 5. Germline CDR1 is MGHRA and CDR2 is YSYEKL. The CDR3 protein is CASSQGGLAGNYEQYF. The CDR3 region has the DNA TGCGCCAGCAGCCAGGGGGGACTAGCGGGGAACTACGAGCAGTACTTC.

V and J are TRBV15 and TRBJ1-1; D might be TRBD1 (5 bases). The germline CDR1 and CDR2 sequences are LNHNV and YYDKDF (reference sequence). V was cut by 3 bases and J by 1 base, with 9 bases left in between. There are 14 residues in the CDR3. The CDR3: CATSRERGNTEAFF. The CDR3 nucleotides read TGTGCCACCAGCAGGGAAAGGGGGAACACTGAAGCTTTCTTT. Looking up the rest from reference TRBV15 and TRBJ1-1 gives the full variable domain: DAMVIQNPRYQVTQFGKPVTLSCSQTLNHNVMYWYQQKSSQAPKLLFHYYDKDFNNEADTPDNFQSRRPNTSFCFLDIRSPGLGDTAMYLCATSRERGNTEAFFGQGTRLTVV.

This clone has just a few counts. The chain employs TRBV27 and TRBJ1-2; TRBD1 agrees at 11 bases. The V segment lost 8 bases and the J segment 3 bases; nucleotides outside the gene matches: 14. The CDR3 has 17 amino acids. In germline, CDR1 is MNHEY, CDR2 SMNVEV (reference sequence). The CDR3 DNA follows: TGTGCCAGCTCCGGGACAGGGGGGACGGGAGCATACTATGGCTACACCTTC. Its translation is CASSGTGGTGAYYGYTF.

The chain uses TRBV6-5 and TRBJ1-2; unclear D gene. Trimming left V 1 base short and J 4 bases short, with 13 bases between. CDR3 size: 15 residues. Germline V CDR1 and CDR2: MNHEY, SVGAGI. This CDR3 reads CASSYFMIPVYGYTF. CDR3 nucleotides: TGTGCCAGCAGTTACTTCATGATCCCAGTCTATGGCTACACCTTC.

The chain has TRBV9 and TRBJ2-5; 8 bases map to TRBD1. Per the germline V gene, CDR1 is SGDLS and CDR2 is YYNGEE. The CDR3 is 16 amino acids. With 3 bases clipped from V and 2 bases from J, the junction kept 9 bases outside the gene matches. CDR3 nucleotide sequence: TGTGCCAGCAGCGCTCGGACAGGGATCCTACAAGAGACCCAGTACTTC. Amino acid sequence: CASSARTGILQETQYF. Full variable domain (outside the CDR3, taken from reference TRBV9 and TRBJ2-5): DSGVTQTPKHLITATGQRVTLRCSPRSGDLSVYWYQQSLDQGLQFLIQYYNGEERAKGNILERFSAQQFPDLHSELNLSSLELGDSALYFCASSARTGILQETQYFGPGTRLLVL.